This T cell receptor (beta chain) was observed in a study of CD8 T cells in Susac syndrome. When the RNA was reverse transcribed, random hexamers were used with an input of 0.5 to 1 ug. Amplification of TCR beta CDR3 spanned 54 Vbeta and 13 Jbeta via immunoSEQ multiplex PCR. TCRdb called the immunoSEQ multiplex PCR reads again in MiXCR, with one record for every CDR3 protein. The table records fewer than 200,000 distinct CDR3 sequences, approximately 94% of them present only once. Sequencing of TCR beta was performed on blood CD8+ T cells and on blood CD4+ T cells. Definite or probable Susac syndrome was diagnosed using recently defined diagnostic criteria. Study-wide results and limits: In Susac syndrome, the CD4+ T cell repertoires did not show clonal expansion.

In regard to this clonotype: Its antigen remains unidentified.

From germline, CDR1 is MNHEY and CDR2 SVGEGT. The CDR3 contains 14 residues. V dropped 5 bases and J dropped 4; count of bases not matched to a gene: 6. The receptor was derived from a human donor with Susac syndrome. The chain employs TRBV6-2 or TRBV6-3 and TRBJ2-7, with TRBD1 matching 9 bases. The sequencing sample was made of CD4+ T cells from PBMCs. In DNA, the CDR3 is TGTGCCAGCAGTCGGACAGGGGTTGAGTACGAGCAGTACTTC. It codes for CASSRTGVEYEQYF.